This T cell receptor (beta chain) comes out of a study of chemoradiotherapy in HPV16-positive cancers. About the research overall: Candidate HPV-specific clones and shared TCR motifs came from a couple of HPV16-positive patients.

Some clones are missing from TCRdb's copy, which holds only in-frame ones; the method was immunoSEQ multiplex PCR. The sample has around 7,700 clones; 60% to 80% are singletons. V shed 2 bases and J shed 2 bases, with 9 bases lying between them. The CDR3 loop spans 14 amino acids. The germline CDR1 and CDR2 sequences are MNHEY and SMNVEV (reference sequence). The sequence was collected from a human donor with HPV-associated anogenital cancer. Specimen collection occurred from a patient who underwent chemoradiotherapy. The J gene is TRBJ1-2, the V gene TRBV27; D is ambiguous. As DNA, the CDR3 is TGTGCCAGCAGTTTAAGTATGGAGAACTATGGCTACACCTTC. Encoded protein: CASSLSMENYGYTF.